Given below is one T cell receptor beta chain in context. The antigen is not known. At the DNA level, this CDR3 is encoded by other sequences in the same sample as well. This entry comes from a study of shared clonotypes between healthy human individuals. Study-wide results and caveats: Rarefaction analysis demonstrated incomplete sorted-subset sequencing notwithstanding large depth.

The CDR3 extends over 14 amino acids. With 0 bases removed from V and 4 bases from J, the gap between germline ends came to 11 bases. CDR1 and CDR2 (germline): SGHRS, YFSETQ. The data were produced by immunoSEQ multiplex PCR, yet TCRdb's version contains in-frame clones alone and is incomplete. The profile shows around 1,000,000 clones, 60% to 85% of them singletons. The rearrangement uses TRBV5-1 and TRBJ2-7, with D perhaps matching TRBD1 or TRBD2 (5 bases each). Material for sequencing was memory CD4+ T cells from PBMCs. Subset noted: CD45RA-negative fraction. This sequence was found in a man between 18 and 35 years old in good health. Some clones in this sample may be carry-over from other donors' samples. CDR3 nucleotide sequence: TGCGCCAGCAGCTTGGGAGGGGCAGGGTACGAGCAGTACTTC. This codes for CASSLGGAGYEQYF.